A single sample gave rise to the 14 T cell receptor beta chains below, sequenced in a study of tumor T cells in aggressive B-cell lymphoma. The data were produced by immunoSEQ multiplex PCR, yet TCRdb's version contains in-frame clones alone and is incomplete. The table includes about 840 clones, approximately 83% detected once. The source material was tumor tissue. The receptor source for this set is an adult with diffuse large B cell lymphoma.

The chain is built from TRBV9 and TRBJ2-1, with D tentatively TRBD2 (5 bases). This CDR3 spans 12 amino acids. V was cut by 0 bases and J by 8 bases, with 6 bases left in between. The V gene's germline CDR1 is SGDLS and CDR2 YYNGEE. The CDR3 protein is CASSVVRDEQFF. CDR3 nucleotides: TGTGCCAGCAGCGTAGTGCGGGATGAGCAGTTCTTC.

The rearrangement links TRBV11-3 to TRBJ2-1; the match to TRBD2 covers 8 bases. Trimming cost V 0 bases and J 8 bases; bases outside gene matches: 6. The CDR3 runs to 15 residues. Germline V gene data show CDR1 as SGHNT and CDR2 as YENEEA. In nucleotides, the CDR3 is TGTGCCAGCAGCTTAGAACCGAGCGGGAGCTATGAGCAGTTCTTC. Residues: CASSLEPSGSYEQFF.

This rearrangement joins TRBV15 to TRBJ2-2, with 7 bases fitting TRBD1. The CDR3 length is 14 residues. Germline V gene sequence: CDR1 LNHNV, CDR2 YYDKDF (reference sequence). V lost 7 bases to trimming and J lost 4 bases; unmatched junction nucleotides: 6. The CDR3 sequence: CATKQGIGTGELFF. CDR3 sequence (DNA): TGTGCCACCAAACAGGGGATCGGCACCGGGGAGCTGTTTTTT.

This clone was observed a handful of times. Within the sample, other DNA sequences also encode this same CDR3. The gene calls are TRBV4-2 and TRBJ2-7, with 8 nucleotides matching TRBD1. With 0 bases clipped from V and 5 bases from J, the junction kept 6 bases outside the gene matches. Germline V gene sequence: CDR1 LGHNA, CDR2 YNFKEQ. The CDR3 totals 15 residues. CDR3 bases: TGTGCCAGCAGCCAAGAGGGACAGGACATGAACGAGCAGTACTTC. Protein product: CASSQEGQDMNEQYF.

V is TRBV27 and J is TRBJ1-2, with D perhaps TRBD1 (5 bases). The CDR3 is made up of 14 amino acids. Germline V CDR1 and CDR2: MNHEY, SMNVEV (reference sequence). The V end lost 5 bases, the J end lost 8 bases, and 18 bases lay between the germline ends. CDR3 in amino acids: CASSPYGRVAGYTF. CDR3 nucleotide sequence: TGTGCCAGCAGTCCATATGGCAGGGTCGCGGGCTACACCTTC.

This chain connects TRBV6-5 to TRBJ2-7, with 9 bases identical to TRBD2. Germline CDR1 MNHEY, CDR2 SVGAGI. With 2 bases clipped from V and 6 bases from J, the junction kept 5 bases outside the gene matches. The CDR3 runs to 14 residues. CDR3 sequence reads: CASSYGREGLEQYF. The CDR3 DNA reads as TGTGCCAGCAGTTACGGGCGGGAGGGCCTCGAGCAGTACTTC.

The rearrangement joins TRBV4-2 to TRBJ1-1; 10 bases are a match to TRBD1. This CDR3 spans 15 amino acids. V was clipped by 2 bases and J by 7 bases; unmatched bases: 7. The germline gives CDR1 LGHNA, CDR2 YNFKEQ. CDR3 nucleotide sequence: TGTGCCAGCAGCCAATCCGACAGGGGGCTCGTTGAAGCTTTCTTT. Residues: CASSQSDRGLVEAFF.

The V and J genes are TRBV18 and TRBJ2-5, with D tentatively TRBD2 (5 bases). The CDR3 consists of 18 residues. The V end was cut by 2 bases, the J end by 2 bases, with 21 bases between. CDR1 is KGHSH, CDR2 LQKENI, per germline. CDR3 nucleotides: TGTGCCAGCTCACCATGGGGTCCACCGGAGGTCCCTCAAGAGACCCAGTACTTC. Its translation: CASSPWGPPEVPQETQYF. The whole variable domain, remainder taken from reference TRBV18 and TRBJ2-5, is NAGVMQNPRHLVRRRGQEARLRCSPMKGHSHVYWYRQLPEEGLKFMVYLQKENIIDESGMPKERFSAEFPKEGPSILRIQQVVRGDSAAYFCASSPWGPPEVPQETQYFGPGTRLLVL.

CDR3 amino acids: CASSFVQNTEAFF. The DNA of the CDR3 is TGTGCCAGCAGTTTTGTACAGAACACTGAAGCTTTCTTT. V is TRBV28 and J is TRBJ1-1; D gene ambiguous. Germline V CDR1 and CDR2: MDHEN, SYDVKM. Trimming pared 3 bases from V and 1 base from J, leaving 6 bases between. The CDR3 sequence is 13 residues long.

This clone was seen a handful of times. The chain recombines TRBV2 with TRBJ2-2; 8 nucleotides match TRBD2. Looked up from germline, CDR1 is SNHLY and CDR2 is FYNNEI. V lost 8 bases and J lost 6; bases outside the gene matches: 5. There are 13 residues in the CDR3. CDR3 in amino acids: CASGRGGPGELFF. The DNA of the CDR3 is TGTGCCAGCGGCCGGGGGGGACCCGGGGAGCTGTTTTTT.

This clone came up once. This chain uses TRBV5-1 with TRBJ2-2; D ambiguous. The CDR3 spans 15 residues. CDR1 SGHRS and CDR2 YFSETQ come from the germline V gene. Trimming left V 0 bases short and J 1 base short, with 7 bases between. Here the CDR3 DNA reads TGCGCCAGCAGCTTGGGTACTTTGAACACCGGGGAGCTGTTTTTT. Translated: CASSLGTLNTGELFF.

This chain links TRBV18 with TRBJ1-1, with no clear D. V dropped 3 bases and J dropped 3 bases, with 14 bases sitting between them. This CDR3 region has 15 residues. Looked up from germline, CDR1 is KGHSH and CDR2 is LQKENI. The CDR3 reads CASSPLLASDTEAFF. The CDR3 DNA follows: TGTGCCAGCTCACCGCTTTTAGCTTCGGACACTGAAGCTTTCTTT.

CDR3 DNA: TGTGCCAGCAGCGTCTACGGACTGGGCTCCTACAATGAGCAGTTCTTC. This codes for CASSVYGLGSYNEQFF. This chain joins TRBV5-5 and TRBJ2-1, with D possibly being TRBD2 (5 bases). Trimming took off 4 bases at V and 0 bases at J, with 14 bases between the two ends. The CDR3 sequence is 16 residues long. Per germline, CDR1 SGHKS and CDR2 YYEKEE (reference sequence).

The chain joins TRBV7-9 to TRBJ2-1; weak D call: TRBD2 (6 bases). Trimming cost V 5 bases and J 9 bases, with 17 bases left between them. Germline V CDR1 and CDR2: SEHNR, FQNEAQ (reference sequence). The CDR3 is made up of 14 amino acids. Here the CDR3 reads CASSLGTSQPEQFF. Written as DNA, the CDR3 is TGTGCCAGCAGCCTAGGAACTAGCCAGCCTGAGCAGTTCTTC. Combining the CDR3 with reference TRBV7-9 and TRBJ2-1 gives the whole variable domain DTGVSQNPRHKITKRGQNVTFRCDPISEHNRLYWYRQTLGQGPEFLTYFQNEAQLEKSRLLSDRFSAERPKGSFSTLEIQRTEQGDSAMYLCASSLGTSQPEQFFGPGTRLTVL.